This TCR beta chain came from a study of blood T cell repertoires in COVID-19. At the level of the study: Samples came from the United States, Italy and Spain, spanning acute and convalescent COVID-19. The cDNA or gDNA used as material had been derived from T cells, B-cell-depleted T cells, or PBMCs.

Authors' methods: Counts of nucleated cells, estimated from reference gene primer amplification, were obtained. The protocol was immunoSEQ multiplex PCR, while the TCRdb copy is restricted to in-frame clones and leaves out a portion. D and trimming come from the DNA, and the V and J calls and clone size come from that table. Among some 150,000 clones listed, about 86% were seen once. The CDR3 covers 16 residues. J gave up 1 base and V 3 bases, and 1 base lay outside the gene matches. CDR1 ENHRY and CDR2 SYGVKD come from the germline V gene. This clone was counted once. The source is a woman aged 60-70 years with acute or convalescent COVID-19. Material: peripheral blood. V is TRBV10-3 and J is TRBJ2-2, with 11 bases that match TRBD2. CDR3: CAISETSGGNTGELFF. CDR3 bases: TGTGCCATCAGTGAAACTAGCGGGGGGAACACCGGGGAGCTGTTTTTT.